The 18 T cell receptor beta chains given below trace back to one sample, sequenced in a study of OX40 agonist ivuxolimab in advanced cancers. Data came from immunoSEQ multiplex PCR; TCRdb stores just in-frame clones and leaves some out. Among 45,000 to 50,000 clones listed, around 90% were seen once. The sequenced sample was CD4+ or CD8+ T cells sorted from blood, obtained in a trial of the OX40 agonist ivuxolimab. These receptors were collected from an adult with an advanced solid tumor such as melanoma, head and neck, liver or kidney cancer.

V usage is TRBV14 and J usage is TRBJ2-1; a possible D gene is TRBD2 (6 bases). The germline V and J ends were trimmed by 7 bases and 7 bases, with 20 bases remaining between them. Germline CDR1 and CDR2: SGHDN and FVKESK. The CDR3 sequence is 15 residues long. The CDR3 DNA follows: TGTGCCAGCAATAAAGGGTACGGGGGATATAATGAGCAGTTCTTC. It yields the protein CASNKGYGGYNEQFF.

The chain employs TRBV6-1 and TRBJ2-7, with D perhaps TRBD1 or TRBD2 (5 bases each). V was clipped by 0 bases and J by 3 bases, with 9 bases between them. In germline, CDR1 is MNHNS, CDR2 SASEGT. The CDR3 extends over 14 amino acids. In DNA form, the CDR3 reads TGTGCCAGCAGTGAAGCAGGGGACGGCTACGAGCAGTACGTC. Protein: CASSEAGDGYEQYV.

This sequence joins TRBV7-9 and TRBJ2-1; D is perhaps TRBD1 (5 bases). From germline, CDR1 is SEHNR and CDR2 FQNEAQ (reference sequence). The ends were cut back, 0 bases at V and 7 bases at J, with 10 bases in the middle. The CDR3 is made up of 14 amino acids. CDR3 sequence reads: CASSLAMDTNEQFF. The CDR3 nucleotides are TGTGCCAGCAGCTTAGCCATGGACACAAATGAGCAGTTCTTC.

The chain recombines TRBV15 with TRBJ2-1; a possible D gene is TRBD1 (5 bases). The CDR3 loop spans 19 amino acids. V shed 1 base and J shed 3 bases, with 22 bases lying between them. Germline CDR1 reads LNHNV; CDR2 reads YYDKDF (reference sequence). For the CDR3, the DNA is TGTGCCACCAGCAGAGCACTTCTAACAGACAGACACCACTACAATGAGCAGTTCTTC. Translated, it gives CATSRALLTDRHHYNEQFF. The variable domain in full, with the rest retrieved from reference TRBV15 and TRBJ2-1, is DAMVIQNPRYQVTQFGKPVTLSCSQTLNHNVMYWYQQKSSQAPKLLFHYYDKDFNNEADTPDNFQSRRPNTSFCFLDIRSPGLGDTAMYLCATSRALLTDRHHYNEQFFGPGTRLTVL.

The CDR3 here is CASRDNHGYTF. In DNA, the CDR3 is TGCGCCAGCCGAGACAACCATGGCTACACCTTC. The chain joins TRBV4-1 to TRBJ1-2; D gene uncertain. V was trimmed by 8 bases and J by 6 bases, leaving 10 bases between them. CDR3 size: 11 residues. Germline CDR1 reads MGHRA; CDR2 reads YSYEKL.

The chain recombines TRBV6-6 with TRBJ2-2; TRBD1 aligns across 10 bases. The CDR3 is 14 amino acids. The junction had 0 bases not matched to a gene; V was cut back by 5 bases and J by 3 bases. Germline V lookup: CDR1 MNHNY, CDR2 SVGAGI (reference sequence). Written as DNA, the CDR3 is TGTGCCAGCAGTGGGACAGGGGACACCGGGGAGCTGTTTTTT. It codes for CASSGTGDTGELFF.

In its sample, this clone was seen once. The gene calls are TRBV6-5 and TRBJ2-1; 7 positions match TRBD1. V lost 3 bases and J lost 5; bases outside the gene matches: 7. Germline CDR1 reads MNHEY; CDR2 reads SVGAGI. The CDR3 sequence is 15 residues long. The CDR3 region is CASSYRGGINNEQFF. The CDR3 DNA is TGTGCCAGCAGTTATCGAGGGGGCATTAACAATGAGCAGTTCTTC.

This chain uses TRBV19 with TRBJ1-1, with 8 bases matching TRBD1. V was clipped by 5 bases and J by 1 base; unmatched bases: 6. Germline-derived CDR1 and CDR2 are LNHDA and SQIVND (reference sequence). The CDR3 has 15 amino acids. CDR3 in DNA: TGTGCCAGTAGTGAATCCGGGACAGGGAACACTGAAGCTTTCTTT. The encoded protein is CASSESGTGNTEAFF.

CDR3 residues: CASSPSSGGDNEQFF. CDR3 DNA: TGCGCCAGCAGCCCATCTAGCGGGGGGGACAATGAGCAGTTCTTC. The chain couples TRBV4-1 to TRBJ2-1, with 12 bases identical to TRBD2. The CDR3 is 15 residues long. J gave up 5 bases and V 4 bases, and 3 bases lay outside the gene matches. Per the germline V gene, CDR1 is MGHRA and CDR2 is YSYEKL.

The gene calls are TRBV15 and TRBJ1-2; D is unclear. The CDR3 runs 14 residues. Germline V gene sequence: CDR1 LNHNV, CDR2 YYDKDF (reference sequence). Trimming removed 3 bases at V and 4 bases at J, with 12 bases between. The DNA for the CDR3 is TGTGCCACCAGCAGGCCCGGGGAGAGCTATGGCTACACCTTC. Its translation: CATSRPGESYGYTF.

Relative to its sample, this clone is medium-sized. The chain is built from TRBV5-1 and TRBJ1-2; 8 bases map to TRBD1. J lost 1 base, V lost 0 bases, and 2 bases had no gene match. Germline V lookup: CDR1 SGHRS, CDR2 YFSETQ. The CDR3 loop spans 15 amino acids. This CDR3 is CASSLAGGGNYGYTF. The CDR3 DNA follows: TGCGCCAGCAGCTTGGCAGGGGGCGGTAACTATGGCTACACCTTC.

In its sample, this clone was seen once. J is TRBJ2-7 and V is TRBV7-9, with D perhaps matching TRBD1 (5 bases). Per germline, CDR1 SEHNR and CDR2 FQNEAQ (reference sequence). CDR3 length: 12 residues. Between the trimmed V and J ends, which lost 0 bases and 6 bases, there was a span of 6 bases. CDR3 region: CASSLAGAEQYF. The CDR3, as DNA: TGTGCCAGCAGCTTAGCTGGGGCCGAGCAGTACTTC.

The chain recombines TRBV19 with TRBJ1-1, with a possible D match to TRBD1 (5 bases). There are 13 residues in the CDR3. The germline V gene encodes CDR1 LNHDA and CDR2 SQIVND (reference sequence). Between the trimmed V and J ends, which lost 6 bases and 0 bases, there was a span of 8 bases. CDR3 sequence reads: CASSSGMNTEAFF. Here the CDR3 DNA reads TGTGCCAGTAGCTCAGGGATGAACACTGAAGCTTTCTTT.

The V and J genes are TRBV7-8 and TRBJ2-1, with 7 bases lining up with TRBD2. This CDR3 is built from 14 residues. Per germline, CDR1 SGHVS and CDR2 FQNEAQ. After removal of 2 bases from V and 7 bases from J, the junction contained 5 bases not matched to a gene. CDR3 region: CASSLLDGGNEQFF. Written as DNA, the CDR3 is TGTGCCAGCAGCTTATTGGACGGGGGGAATGAGCAGTTCTTC.

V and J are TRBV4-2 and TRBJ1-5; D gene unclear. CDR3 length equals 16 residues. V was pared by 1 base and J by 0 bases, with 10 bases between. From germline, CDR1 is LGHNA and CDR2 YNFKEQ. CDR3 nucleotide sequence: TGTGCCAGCAGCCAAGTAGGCGGAGCTAGCAATCAGCCCCAGCATTTT. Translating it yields CASSQVGGASNQPQHF.

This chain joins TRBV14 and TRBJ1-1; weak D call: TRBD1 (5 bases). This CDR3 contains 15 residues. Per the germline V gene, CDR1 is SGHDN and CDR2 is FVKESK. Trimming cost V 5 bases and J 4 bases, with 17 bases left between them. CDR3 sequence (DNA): TGTGCCAGCAGCGTAAGTGACAGTTACGGCACTGAAGCTTTCTTT. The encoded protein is CASSVSDSYGTEAFF.

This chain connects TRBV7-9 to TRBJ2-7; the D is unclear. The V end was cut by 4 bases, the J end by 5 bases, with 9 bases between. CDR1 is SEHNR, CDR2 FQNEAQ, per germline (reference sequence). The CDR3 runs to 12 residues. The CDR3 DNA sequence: TGTGCCAGCAGCTCCGAGACCCACGAGCAGTACTTC. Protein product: CASSSETHEQYF.

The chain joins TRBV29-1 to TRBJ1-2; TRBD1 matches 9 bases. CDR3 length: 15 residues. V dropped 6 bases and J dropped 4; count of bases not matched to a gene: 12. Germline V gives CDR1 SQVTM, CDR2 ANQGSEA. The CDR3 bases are TGCAGCGTCTCCCGGGACAGGGAGTACGGCTATGGCTACACCTTC. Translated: CSVSRDREYGYGYTF. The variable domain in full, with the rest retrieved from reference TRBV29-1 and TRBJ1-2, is SAVISQKPSRDICQRGTSLTIQCQVDSQVTMMFWYRQQPGQSLTLIATANQGSEATYESGFVIDKFPISRPNLTFSTLTVSNMSPEDSSIYLCSVSRDREYGYGYTFGSGTRLTVV.